This T cell receptor (beta chain) was sequenced for a study of CD8 T cells in Susac syndrome. RNA totalling about 0.45 to 1 ug underwent reverse transcription with random hexamers. TCRdb redid the calling of the immunoSEQ multiplex PCR reads with MiXCR, one entry per CDR3 protein. The repertoire holds some 50,000 distinct CDR3 sequences, with approximately 95% as singletons. V dropped 2 bases and J dropped 3 bases, with 10 bases sitting between them. Germline CDR1 LGHNT, CDR2 FRNRAP. The CDR3 is made up of 14 amino acids. The chain links TRBV12-5 to TRBJ1-1; maybe TRBD1 (5 bases). The sequence was obtained from a human donor with Susac syndrome. Sequencing used CD8+ T cells from PBMCs. CDR3 DNA: TGTGCTAGTGGTTTGCGGGGGGTGGACACTGAAGCTTTCTTT. Translation: CASGLRGVDTEAFF.